A selection of T cell receptor beta chains follows, all from one sample in a study of blood T cell dynamics during melanoma immunotherapy. Only in-frame clones appear in the TCRdb table, and some are missing; sequencing was by immunoSEQ multiplex PCR. In the table there are some 16,000 clones, roughly 84% of which are singletons. The sequencing used blood, collected from a patient treated with checkpoint blockade. The receptors stem from a human donor with melanoma. Both conserved end residues are part of each CDR3. A D gene is named only where the DNA matches it firmly. Clone size is shown for a subset of rows, as once, few, many or a class of expanded clone.

>-|TRBV9|TRBJ2-7|-
CASSASHRWTVEQYF
TGTGCCAGCAGCGCCAGCCACAGGTGGACAGTCGAGCAGTACTTC
>-|TRBV7-8|TRBJ1-5|-
CASSLALSGLQPQHF
TGTGCCAGCAGCTTAGCGTTATCGGGGCTCCAGCCCCAGCATTTT
>-|TRBV27|TRBJ1-6|-
CASSFGVGLPLHF
TGTGCCAGCAGTTTCGGGGTCGGCCTACCCCTCCACTTT
>once|TRBV6-1|TRBJ2-7|-
CASSERLAGVTYVGFTSVYEQYF
TGTGCCAGCAGTGAACGGCTTGCCGGGGTTACCTATGTAGGGTTTACATCTGTCTACGAGCAGTACTTC
>-|TRBV6-6|TRBJ2-7|TRBD1
CASSYTDRGYEQYF
TGTGCCAGCAGTTACACGGACAGGGGTTACGAGCAGTACTTC
>-|TRBV2|TRBJ2-3|-
CARKVVDTQYF
TGTGCCAGGAAGGTGGTAGATACGCAGTATTTT
>-|TRBV6-5|TRBJ2-7|-
CASSIGFREAYEQYF
TGTGCCAGCAGTATCGGGTTCAGGGAGGCCTACGAGCAGTACTTC
>-|TRBV7-9|TRBJ2-1|TRBD1
CASSLGSGGYNEQFF
TGTGCCAGCAGCTTAGGCTCAGGGGGCTACAATGAGCAGTTCTTC
>-|TRBV6-5|TRBJ2-7|TRBD2
CASSPRGGSYEQYF
TGTGCCAGCAGTCCCCGGGGGGGGTCCTACGAGCAGTACTTC
>-|TRBV18|TRBJ1-2|-
CASSPENYGYTF
TGTGCCAGCTCACCAGAGAACTATGGCTACACCTTC
>few|TRBV7-2|TRBJ1-6|TRBD1
CASSLVGTGGDNSPLHF
TGTGCCAGCAGCTTAGTAGGGACAGGGGGAGATAATTCCCCCCTCCACTTT
>-|TRBV28|TRBJ1-6|-
CASSLTWNSPLHF
TGTGCCAGCAGCCTCACCTGGAATTCACCCCTCCACTTT
>-|TRBV2|TRBJ2-7|-
CASSGEDRYEQYF
TGTGCCAGCAGTGGAGAAGACAGATACGAGCAGTACTTC
>-|TRBV7-8|TRBJ1-3|-
CASSLPLRSSGNTIYF
TGTGCCAGCAGCTTGCCACTAAGGAGCTCTGGAAACACCATATATTTT
>-|TRBV28|TRBJ1-2|-
CASRALTGLTGNYGYTF
TGTGCCAGCAGGGCTCTTACAGGCCTCACGGGGAACTATGGCTACACCTTC
>-|TRBV7-3|TRBJ2-2|TRBD1
CASRPTGGSSGELFF
TGTGCCAGCAGGCCTACAGGGGGCTCGTCCGGGGAGCTGTTTTTT
>-|TRBV13|TRBJ2-7|TRBD1
CASSFRQGYEQYF
TGTGCCAGCAGCTTTAGACAGGGCTACGAGCAGTACTTC
>-|TRBV9|TRBJ2-2|-
CASSVVGFGTGELFF
TGTGCCAGCAGCGTAGTAGGGTTTGGCACCGGGGAGCTGTTTTTT
>few|TRBV2|TRBJ2-5|-
CASRGGGGETQYF
TGTGCCAGCAGGGGCGGGGGCGGCGAGACCCAGTACTTC
>-|TRBV7-3|TRBJ2-2|-
CASSFQPHTGELFF
TGTGCCAGCAGCTTCCAGCCCCACACCGGGGAGCTGTTTTTT
>-|TRBV27|TRBJ2-1|-
CASSFWPPREQFF
TGTGCCAGCAGTTTCTGGCCACCCCGTGAGCAGTTCTTC
>-|TRBV2|TRBJ2-5|-
CASSPQGGGETQYF
TGTGCCAGCAGTCCCCAGGGGGGGGGAGAGACCCAGTACTTC
>-|TRBV10-1|TRBJ2-7|TRBD1
CASSTGTGGRGPYEQYF
TGCGCCAGCAGCACCGGGACAGGGGGCAGAGGCCCCTACGAGCAGTACTTC
>-|TRBV30|TRBJ2-5|-
CAWSVPRGQETQYF
TGTGCCTGGAGTGTACCCCGGGGTCAAGAGACCCAGTACTTC
>-|TRBV7-2|TRBJ2-6|-
CASSLETASGANVLTF
TGTGCCAGCAGCTTAGAGACAGCTTCTGGGGCCAACGTCCTGACTTTC
>-|TRBV29-1|TRBJ1-2|TRBD1
CSVRDRVYGYTF
TGCAGCGTAAGGGACAGGGTTTATGGCTACACCTTC
>-|TRBV7-6|TRBJ2-6|-
CASSPRIVQVSGANVLTF
TGTGCCAGCAGCCCCCGGATCGTTCAGGTCTCTGGGGCCAACGTCCTGACTTTC
>few|TRBV7-9|TRBJ1-1|-
CASSLESLTEAFF
TGTGCCAGCAGCTTAGAGAGTTTAACTGAAGCTTTCTTT
>few|TRBV19|TRBJ1-5|TRBD1
CATTGDVFYQPQHF
TGTGCCACCACAGGGGACGTATTTTATCAGCCCCAGCATTTT
>once|TRBV14|TRBJ2-5|-
CASSQELGGTQYF
TGTGCCAGCAGCCAGGAGCTAGGTGGGACCCAGTACTTC
>once|TRBV29-1|TRBJ1-1|TRBD1
CSVDQTGATEAFF
TGCAGCGTTGACCAGACAGGGGCCACTGAAGCTTTCTTT
>-|TRBV7-9|TRBJ1-5|-
CASSLHGGNQPQHF
TGTGCCAGCAGCTTACACGGAGGCAATCAGCCCCAGCATTTT
>-|TRBV15|TRBJ2-5|-
CATSTGWGQETQYF
TGTGCCACCAGCACGGGCTGGGGGCAAGAGACCCAGTACTTC
>-|TRBV19|TRBJ1-4|-
CASKPGLTGGEKLFF
TGTGCCAGTAAACCGGGCCTGACCGGGGGGGAAAAACTGTTTTTT
>-|TRBV9|TRBJ2-3|-
CASSVNTDTQYF
TGTGCCAGCAGCGTCAACACAGATACGCAGTATTTT
>-|TRBV5-1|TRBJ2-6|-
CASSLGALRHSGANVLTF
TGCGCCAGCAGCTTGGGGGCCCTCCGGCACTCTGGGGCCAACGTCCTGACTTTC
>-|TRBV19|TRBJ2-3|TRBD2
CASGAERGELGTDTQYF
TGTGCCAGTGGGGCGGAGCGGGGGGAATTAGGTACAGATACGCAGTATTTT
>-|TRBV7-9|TRBJ2-5|-
CASSLVRETQYF
TGTGCCAGCAGCTTAGTCAGAGAGACCCAGTACTTC
>-|TRBV29-1|TRBJ1-2|-
CSVAPGGTVNYGYTF
TGCAGCGTTGCCCCGGGGGGAACGGTTAACTATGGCTACACCTTC
>-|TRBV11-2|TRBJ1-6|-
CASSDRFQGSSSPLHF
TGTGCCAGCAGCGACCGATTTCAGGGATCGAGTTCACCCCTCCACTTT
>once|TRBV6-1|TRBJ2-4|-
CASIPEGATPNIQYF
TGTGCCAGCATCCCTGAGGGAGCCACCCCAAACATTCAGTACTTC